The entry below gives a single T cell receptor beta chain sequence along with its context. Its antigen is not identified. This sample was included in a study of shared clonotypes between healthy human individuals. On the study more broadly: The donor pool was made up of two women and three men aged 18 to 49. Findings of the study overall: Since donors were few, the genetic and exposure-history diversity represented was limited. Generation probabilities of non-shared clonotypes were lower (relative to those shared by all four donors).

CDR1 is MGHRA and CDR2 is YSYEKL in the germline V gene. This CDR3 has 14 amino acids. Trimming removed 4 bases from V and 3 bases from J, with 12 bases in between. Around 32,000 T cell genomes, or around 0.2 ug DNA, went into the sorted-subset replicate PCRs. Profiled with immunoSEQ multiplex PCR; TCRdb holds only in-frame clones, not every one. The repertoire holds roughly 530,000 clones, with 95% to 97% as singletons. The sequencing sample was made of naive CD4+ T cells sorted from blood. Subset specified: CD45RA+ positively selected. The sequence derives from a woman in her 30s in good health. V usage is TRBV4-1 and J usage is TRBJ1-2; possible D gene TRBD1, 5 bases. Here the CDR3 reads CASSLGGVDYGYTF. The CDR3, as DNA: TGCGCCAGCAGCCTTGGAGGGGTCGACTATGGCTACACCTTC.